This T cell receptor (beta chain) was captured in a study of CD8 T cells in ankylosing spondylitis. Study results and limitations: Previous work reported some of these motif variants in the synovial fluid and blood of reactive arthritis. About 8 highly homologous variants made up a TCR beta motif, and this motif appeared characteristic of ankylosing spondylitis blood.

There are a few counts of this clonotype. Its target is unknown. TCRdb re-called the 5' RACE reads through MiXCR, storing one row per CDR3 protein. The sample lists some 200,000 distinct CDR3 sequences; 25% to 30% were seen once. The TCR comes from a male donor with ankylosing spondylitis or in good health (not recorded which). The source material was blood, either unsorted or a sorted T cell fraction (not recorded which).

CDR3 sequence (DNA): TGCAGTGCCCCGGACAGGGGGCGGTCGAACACTGAAGCTTTCTTT. Protein: CSAPDRGRSNTEAFF. The chain combines TRBV20-1 with TRBJ1-1; 11 bases are a match to TRBD1. V shed 6 bases, J shed 1 base, and the junction held 7 bases outside the gene matches. Germline assignment: CDR1 DFQATT and CDR2 SNEGSKA (reference sequence). This CDR3 region has 15 residues.